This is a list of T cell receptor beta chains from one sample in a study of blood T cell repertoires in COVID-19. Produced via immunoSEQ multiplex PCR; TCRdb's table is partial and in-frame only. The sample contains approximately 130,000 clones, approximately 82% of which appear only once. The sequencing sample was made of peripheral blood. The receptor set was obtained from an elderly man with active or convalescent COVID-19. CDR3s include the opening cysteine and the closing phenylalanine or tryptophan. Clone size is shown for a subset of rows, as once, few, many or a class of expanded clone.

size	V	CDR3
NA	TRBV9	CASSATAGTSGAYEQYF
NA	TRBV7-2	CASSPEAGQGSRAFF
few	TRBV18	CASSPSGREEKLFF
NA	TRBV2	CASGDRVYEQYF
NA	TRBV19	CASSPSFLAGSGTSTDTQYF
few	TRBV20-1	CSTTGNYGYTF
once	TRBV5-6	CASSLGGQLNTEAFF
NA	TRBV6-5	CASRTSFYYGYTF
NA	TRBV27	CASSRFSYNEQFF
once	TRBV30	CAWSLTGLNEKLFF
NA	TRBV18	CASSPRKAGELFF
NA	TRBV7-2	CASSSQLQETQYF
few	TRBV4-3	CASSPQGTGAYEQYF
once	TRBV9	CASSVGSSGNTIYF